These 25 T cell receptor beta chains originate from one sample sequenced in a study of T cells after yellow fever vaccination. TCRdb ran MiXCR on the 5' RACE reads and lists one entry per CDR3 protein. Of approximately 450,000 distinct CDR3 sequences in the sample, around a sixth were seen once. This specimen consisted of PBMCs, obtained before the yellow fever booster vaccination. The source of these receptors is a man aged 18 to 29 who received the YFV17D yellow fever vaccine.

The chain couples TRBV11-2 to TRBJ2-1; D possibly corresponds to TRBD2 (7 bases). The V and J ends lost 0 bases and 8 bases respectively, with 17 bases between them. Germline assignment: CDR1 SGHAT and CDR2 FQNNGV. The CDR3 is 16 amino acids. CDR3 amino acids: CASSLDPWGGGDEQFF. The CDR3, as DNA: TGTGCCAGCAGCTTAGATCCATGGGGGGGCGGCGATGAGCAGTTCTTC.

This clonotype has more than one count but fewer than ten. The chain carries TRBV25-1 and TRBJ2-7, with 7 bases identical to TRBD2. Germline trimming cut 3 bases from V and 6 bases from J; bases unmatched to any gene: 5. CDR1 MGHDK and CDR2 SYGVNS come from the germline V gene. The CDR3 totals 13 residues. CDR3 sequence (DNA): TGTGCCAGCAGTGAGAGAGGGAGGGGCGAGCAGTACGTC. This codes for CASSERGRGEQYV.

CDR3 nucleotide sequence: TGTGCCAGCAGTTTAATGCAGGTCTATGGCTACACCTTC. Amino acid sequence: CASSLMQVYGYTF. The chain joins TRBV27 to TRBJ1-2; D remains ambiguous. CDR3 length: 13 amino acids. The germline V gene encodes CDR1 MNHEY and CDR2 SMNVEV (reference sequence). The ends were cut back, 2 bases at V and 4 bases at J, with 8 bases in the middle.

This clonotype has only a few counts. The chain is built from TRBV5-1 and TRBJ1-2; TRBD1 might be the D (6 bases). Germline CDR1 is SGHRS and CDR2 is YFSETQ. The CDR3 has 14 residues. Between the trimmed V and J ends, which lost 3 bases and 4 bases, there was a span of 13 bases. The CDR3 loop reads CASSSDRKAYGYTF. As DNA, the CDR3 is TGCGCCAGCAGCTCCGACAGGAAAGCCTATGGCTACACCTTC.

This clonotype has just a few counts. The chain is built from TRBV12-3 or TRBV12-4 and TRBJ1-3; no reliable D call. The CDR3 has 10 residues. V lost 5 bases, J lost 11 bases, and 7 bases lay in between. The CDR3 here is CASSPLAIYF. Here the CDR3 DNA reads TGTGCCAGCAGTCCGCTCGCCATATATTTT.

This clonotype was found a few times. The chain joins TRBV5-4 to TRBJ1-1, with D tentatively TRBD1 (5 bases). CDR3 length equals 13 residues. Germline V gene lookup returns CDR1 SGHNT and CDR2 YYREEE (reference sequence). The ends were cut back, 7 bases at V and 0 bases at J, with 10 bases in the middle. The CDR3 sequence is CASYRQLNTEAFF. Written as DNA, the CDR3 is TGTGCCAGCTATAGACAGTTGAACACTGAAGCTTTCTTT.

V and J are TRBV4-2 and TRBJ1-2; the match to TRBD1 covers 10 bases. CDR1 and CDR2 (germline): LGHNA, YNFKEQ. V lost 2 bases, J lost 3 bases, and 6 bases stayed unmatched. The CDR3 extends over 16 amino acids. CDR3 in amino acids: CASSQSAGTGDYGYTF. The CDR3 DNA sequence: TGTGCCAGCAGCCAATCAGCCGGGACAGGGGACTATGGCTACACCTTC.

This clonotype has at least ten counts. The V and J genes are TRBV7-9 and TRBJ2-3; D uncertain. Germline lookup yields CDR1 SEHNR and CDR2 FQNEAQ (reference sequence). The length of the CDR3 is 15 residues. Trimming shortened V by 1 base and J by 4 bases, and 12 bases separated the two germline ends. Here the CDR3 DNA reads TGTGCCAGCAGCTTAGTAGTTATTGGCCCAGATACGCAGTATTTT. Protein product: CASSLVVIGPDTQYF.

The chain is built from TRBV28 and TRBJ2-2; D is tentatively TRBD1 or TRBD2 (5 bases each). Germline-derived CDR1 and CDR2 are MDHEN and SYDVKM. The germline V and J ends were trimmed by 7 bases and 6 bases, with 15 bases remaining between them. The CDR3 runs to 14 residues. The CDR3 loop reads CASTGHAPPGELFF. CDR3 coding DNA: TGTGCCAGCACGGGGCATGCCCCTCCCGGGGAGCTGTTTTTT.

This clonotype has just a few counts. The CDR3 region has the DNA TGCAGCGTTCCCGCGGGGGACGGCTATGGCTACACCTTC. The encoded protein is CSVPAGDGYGYTF. The chain carries TRBV29-1 and TRBJ1-2, with D perhaps matching TRBD1 (5 bases). Germline values: CDR1 SQVTM, CDR2 ANQGSEA. The CDR3 runs 13 residues. Deletions cut 5 bases from V and 4 bases from J, with 14 bases between.

Only a few counts were recorded for this clonotype. The chain carries TRBV19 and TRBJ1-5, with D maybe TRBD1 (5 bases). The V end was cut by 8 bases, the J end by 7 bases, with 21 bases between. CDR1 LNHDA and CDR2 SQIVND come from the germline V gene (reference sequence). The CDR3 sequence is 15 residues long. In nucleotides, the CDR3 is TGTGCCAGTTTACCGGGACCCCAAGTCGGGCAGCCCCAGCATTTT. It encodes CASLPGPQVGQPQHF. Full variable domain (rest looked up from reference TRBV19 and TRBJ1-5): DGGITQSPKYLFRKEGQNVTLSCEQNLNHDAMYWYRQDPGQGLRLIYYSQIVNDFQKGDIAEGYSVSREKKESFPLTVTSAQKNPTAFYLCASLPGPQVGQPQHFGDGTRLSIL.

The table lists this clonotype with a few counts. The genes are TRBV7-6 and TRBJ2-1; TRBD2 aligns across 14 bases. The CDR3 has 17 amino acids. Germline V gene lookup returns CDR1 SGHVS and CDR2 FNYEAQ. The ends lost 6 bases at V and 0 bases at J; junction bases unmatched: 4. The CDR3 loop reads CASSQGTSGSSYNEQFF. The CDR3, as DNA: TGTGCCAGCAGTCAGGGGACTAGCGGGAGCTCCTACAATGAGCAGTTCTTC.

The chain combines TRBV13 with TRBJ2-1, with a weak D call TRBD1 (6 bases). V lost 1 base to trimming and J lost 6 bases, with 22 bases between them. The length of the CDR3 is 18 residues. Germline V CDR1 and CDR2: PRHDT, FYEKMQ (reference sequence). In DNA form, the CDR3 reads TGTGCCAGCAGCTTAGATTACGCCTTCGGACAGCTGAGCAATGAGCAGTTCTTC. Amino acids: CASSLDYAFGQLSNEQFF.

The rearrangement links TRBV12-3 or TRBV12-4 to TRBJ2-2, with TRBD2 matching over 9 bases. V shed 3 bases, J shed 4 bases, and the junction held 18 bases outside the gene matches. The CDR3 runs 20 residues. CDR3 nucleotides: TGTGCCAGCAGTTTCCGGGGTGGGCTAGCGGGGCCCCTAGGCACCGGGGAGCTGTTTTTT. Translating it yields CASSFRGGLAGPLGTGELFF.

This clonotype was counted only a few times. The chain is built from TRBV6-1 and TRBJ2-3, with 8 bases identical to TRBD1. CDR3 size: 15 residues. V lost 4 bases, J lost 4 bases, and 7 bases stayed unmatched. Germline CDR1 and CDR2: MNHNS and SASEGT. In DNA form, the CDR3 reads TGTGCCAGCAGTGTCCGGACAGGGAGCGCAGATACGCAGTATTTT. Protein sequence: CASSVRTGSADTQYF.

J is TRBJ2-3 and V is TRBV2; no reliable D call. The CDR3 extends over 15 amino acids. Germline loops: CDR1 SNHLY, CDR2 FYNNEI. The germline V and J ends were trimmed by 4 bases and 0 bases, with 11 bases remaining between them. The CDR3 coding sequence is TGTGCCAGCAGTGGGGTTTCCCCTAGCACAGATACGCAGTATTTT. Protein: CASSGVSPSTDTQYF.

There are a few counts of this clonotype. The chain is built from TRBV20-1 and TRBJ1-6, with a weak D call TRBD1 (6 bases). V lost 6 bases and J 8 bases, leaving 17 bases between the germline ends. Germline CDR1 and CDR2: DFQATT and SNEGSKA (reference sequence). This CDR3 has 14 residues. The CDR3 region has the DNA TGCAGTGCCACTGCAGGGGCCTCCGATTCACCCCTCCACTTT. Its protein product is CSATAGASDSPLHF.

This clonotype has a handful of counts. The chain combines TRBV7-2 with TRBJ1-1, with D tentatively TRBD1 (5 bases). With 2 bases removed from V and 5 bases from J, the gap between germline ends came to 15 bases. Germline V gives CDR1 SGHTA, CDR2 FQGNSA. CDR3 length: 15 residues. DNA of the CDR3: TGTGCCAGCAGCTTACGGGACCGGGTGGGGACTGAAGCTTTCTTT. As protein: CASSLRDRVGTEAFF.

This clonotype was counted ten times or more. V is TRBV7-3 and J is TRBJ2-1; tentatively, D is TRBD2 (6 bases). Trimming removed 11 bases at V and 10 bases at J, with 9 bases between. This CDR3 spans 9 amino acids. Per germline, CDR1 SGHTA and CDR2 FQGTGA. The CDR3 region is CAPAGEQFF. For the CDR3, the DNA is TGTGCCCCTGCGGGGGAGCAGTTCTTC.

This clonotype was detected a few times. V and J are TRBV7-2 and TRBJ1-5, with D possibly TRBD1 on 5 matching bases. The V gene's germline CDR1 is SGHTA and CDR2 FQGNSA. Trimming removed 3 bases at V and 1 base at J, with 10 bases between. This CDR3 comprises 15 residues. For the CDR3, the DNA is TGTGCCAGCAGCTTGAATTCAGGGAGCAATCAGCCCCAGCATTTT. Its translation is CASSLNSGSNQPQHF.

This clonotype was recorded at least ten times. The CDR3 reads CASSLGRYKQYV. CDR3 nucleotides: TGTGCCAGCAGCTTAGGGCGTTATAAGCAGTACGTC. The chain employs TRBV7-9 and TRBJ2-7; no definite D call. This CDR3 has 12 residues. The germline V gene has CDR1 SEHNR and CDR2 FQNEAQ (reference sequence). Trimming left V 1 base short and J 8 bases short, with 9 bases between.

The chain couples TRBV19 to TRBJ2-2; perhaps TRBD1 as D (5 bases). Trimming pared 7 bases from V and 6 bases from J, leaving 9 bases between. This CDR3 has 12 amino acids. Per the germline V gene, CDR1 is LNHDA and CDR2 is SQIVND (reference sequence). The CDR3 spells CASMQGAGELFF. The CDR3 nucleotides are TGTGCCAGTATGCAGGGCGCCGGGGAGCTGTTTTTT.

Written as DNA, the CDR3 is TGCGCCAGCAGCCCAACTCGACAGGGGGCATCTGGCTACACCTTC. It is translated as CASSPTRQGASGYTF. The rearrangement links TRBV10-2 to TRBJ1-2, with 10 bases that match TRBD1. The germline CDR1 and CDR2 sequences are WSHSY and SAAADI. Trimming cost V 6 bases and J 7 bases; bases outside gene matches: 11. There are 15 residues in the CDR3.

This clonotype was observed a few times. The rearrangement joins TRBV18 to TRBJ1-1; the D gene is possibly TRBD1 (5 bases). Germline V gene lookup returns CDR1 KGHSH and CDR2 LQKENI. The germline V and J ends were trimmed by 2 bases and 1 base, with 11 bases remaining between them. The CDR3 loop spans 15 amino acids. CDR3 DNA: TGTGCCAGCTCACCAATAGGGGACCCGAACACTGAAGCTTTCTTT. It encodes CASSPIGDPNTEAFF.

The rearrangement uses TRBV5-8 and TRBJ1-1; D gene ambiguous. The CDR3 contains 13 residues. The V end lost 4 bases, the J end lost 2 bases, and 9 bases lay between the germline ends. Germline CDR1 and CDR2: SGHTS and YDEGEE. CDR3 nucleotide sequence: TGTGCCAGCAGCCCGAGGATAAACACTGAAGCTTTCTTT. This translates into CASSPRINTEAFF. Variable domain in full (rest from reference TRBV5-8 and TRBJ1-1): EAGVTQSPTHLIKTRGQQATLRCSPISGHTSVYWYQQALGLGLQFLLWYDEGEERNRGNFPPRFSGRQFPNYSSELNVNALELEDSALYLCASSPRINTEAFFGQGTRLTVV.